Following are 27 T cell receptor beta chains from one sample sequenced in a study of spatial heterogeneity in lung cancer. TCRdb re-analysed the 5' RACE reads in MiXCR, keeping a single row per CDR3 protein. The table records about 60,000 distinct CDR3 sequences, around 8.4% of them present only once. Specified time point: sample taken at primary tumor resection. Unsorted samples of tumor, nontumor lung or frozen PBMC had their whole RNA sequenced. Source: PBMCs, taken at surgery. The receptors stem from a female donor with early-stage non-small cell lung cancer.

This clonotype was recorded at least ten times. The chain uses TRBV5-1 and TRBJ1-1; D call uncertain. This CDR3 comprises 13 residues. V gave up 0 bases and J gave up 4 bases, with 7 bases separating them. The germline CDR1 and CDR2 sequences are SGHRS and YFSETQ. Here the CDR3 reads CASSLEVSTEAFF. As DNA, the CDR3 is TGCGCCAGCAGCTTGGAGGTGAGCACTGAAGCTTTCTTT.

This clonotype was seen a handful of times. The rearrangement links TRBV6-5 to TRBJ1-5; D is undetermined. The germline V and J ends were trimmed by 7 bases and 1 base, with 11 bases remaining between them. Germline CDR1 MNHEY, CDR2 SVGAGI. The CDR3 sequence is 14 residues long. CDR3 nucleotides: TGTGCCAGCAAGAGTGGTGGGAGCAATCAGCCCCAGCATTTT. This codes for CASKSGGSNQPQHF.

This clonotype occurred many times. CDR3 sequence (DNA): TGTGCCACCAGTGATTTTAGTGTAGGTAACAATGAGCAGTTCTTC. It specifies CATSDFSVGNNEQFF. The V call is TRBV24-1, the J call TRBJ2-1; D unclear. The V end was cut by 1 base, the J end by 5 bases, with 11 bases between. The CDR3 loop spans 15 amino acids. Germline loops: CDR1 KGHDR, CDR2 SFDVKD.

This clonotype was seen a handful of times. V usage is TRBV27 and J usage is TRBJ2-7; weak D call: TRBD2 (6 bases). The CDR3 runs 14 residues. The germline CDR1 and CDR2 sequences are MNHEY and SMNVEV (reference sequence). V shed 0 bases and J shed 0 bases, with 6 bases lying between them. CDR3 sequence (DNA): TGTGCCAGCAGTTTATCGGGACTCTCCTACGAGCAGTACTTC. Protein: CASSLSGLSYEQYF.

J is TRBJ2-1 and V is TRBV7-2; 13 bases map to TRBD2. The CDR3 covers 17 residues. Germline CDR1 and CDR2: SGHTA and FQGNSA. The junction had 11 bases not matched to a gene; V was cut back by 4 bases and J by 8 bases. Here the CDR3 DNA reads TGTGCCAGCAGCTCCAGGACTAGCGGGAGCGATAGATATGAGCAGTTCTTC. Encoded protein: CASSSRTSGSDRYEQFF.

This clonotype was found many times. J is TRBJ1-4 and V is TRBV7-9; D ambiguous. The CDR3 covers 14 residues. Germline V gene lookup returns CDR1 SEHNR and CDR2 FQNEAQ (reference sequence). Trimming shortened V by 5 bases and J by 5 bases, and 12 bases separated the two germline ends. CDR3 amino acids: CASSVRTENEKLFF. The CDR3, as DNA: TGTGCCAGCAGCGTAAGGACTGAGAATGAAAAACTGTTTTTT.

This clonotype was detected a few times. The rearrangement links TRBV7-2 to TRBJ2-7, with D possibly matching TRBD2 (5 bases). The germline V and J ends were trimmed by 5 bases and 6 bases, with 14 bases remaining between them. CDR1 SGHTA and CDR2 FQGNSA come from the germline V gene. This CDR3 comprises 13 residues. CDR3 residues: CASSASFRGEQYF. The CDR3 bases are TGTGCCAGCAGCGCCTCCTTCCGGGGCGAGCAGTACTTC.

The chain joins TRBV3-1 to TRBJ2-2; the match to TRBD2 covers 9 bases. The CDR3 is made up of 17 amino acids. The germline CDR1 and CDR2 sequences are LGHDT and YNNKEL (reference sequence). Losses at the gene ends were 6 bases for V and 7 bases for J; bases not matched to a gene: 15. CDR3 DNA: TGTGCCAGCAGTCCCCGGGTAGCGGGGGTCAGGGGCGGGGAGCTGTTTTTT. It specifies CASSPRVAGVRGGELFF.

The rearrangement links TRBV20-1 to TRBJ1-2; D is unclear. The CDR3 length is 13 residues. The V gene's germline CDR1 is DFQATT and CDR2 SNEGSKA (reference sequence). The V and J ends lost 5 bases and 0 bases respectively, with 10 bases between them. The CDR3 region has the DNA TGCAGTGCTTGGAAGTCGACTAACTATGGCTACACCTTC. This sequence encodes CSAWKSTNYGYTF.

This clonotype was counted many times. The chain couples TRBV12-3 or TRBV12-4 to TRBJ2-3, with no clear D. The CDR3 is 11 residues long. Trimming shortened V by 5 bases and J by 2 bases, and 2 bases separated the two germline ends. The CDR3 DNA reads TGTGCCAGCAGTCTCACAGATACGCAGTATTTT. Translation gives CASSLTDTQYF.

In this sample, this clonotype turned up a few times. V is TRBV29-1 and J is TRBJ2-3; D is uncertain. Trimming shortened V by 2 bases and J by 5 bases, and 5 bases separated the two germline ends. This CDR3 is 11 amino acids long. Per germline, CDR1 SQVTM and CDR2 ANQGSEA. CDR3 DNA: TGCAGCGTTGAACGTGTAGATACGCAGTATTTT. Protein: CSVERVDTQYF.

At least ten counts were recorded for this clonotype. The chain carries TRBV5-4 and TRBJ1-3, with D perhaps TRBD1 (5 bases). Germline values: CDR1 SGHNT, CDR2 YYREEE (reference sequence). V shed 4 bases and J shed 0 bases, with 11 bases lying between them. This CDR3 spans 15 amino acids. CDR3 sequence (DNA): TGTGCCAGCAGCCGGGACGTGAGCTCTGGAAACACCATATATTTT. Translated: CASSRDVSSGNTIYF.

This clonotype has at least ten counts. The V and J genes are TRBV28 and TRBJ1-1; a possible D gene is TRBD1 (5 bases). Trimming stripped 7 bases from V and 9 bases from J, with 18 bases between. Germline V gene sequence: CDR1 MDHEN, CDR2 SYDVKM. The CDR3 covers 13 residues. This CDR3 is CASNLGGRAKAFF. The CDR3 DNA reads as TGTGCCAGCAACCTTGGGGGAAGGGCCAAAGCTTTCTTT.

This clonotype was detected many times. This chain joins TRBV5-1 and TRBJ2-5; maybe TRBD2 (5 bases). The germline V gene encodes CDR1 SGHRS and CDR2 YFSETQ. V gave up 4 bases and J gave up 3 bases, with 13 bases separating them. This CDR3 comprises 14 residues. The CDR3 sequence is CASSRGSRKETQYF. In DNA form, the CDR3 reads TGCGCCAGCAGCCGAGGGAGCCGGAAAGAGACCCAGTACTTC.

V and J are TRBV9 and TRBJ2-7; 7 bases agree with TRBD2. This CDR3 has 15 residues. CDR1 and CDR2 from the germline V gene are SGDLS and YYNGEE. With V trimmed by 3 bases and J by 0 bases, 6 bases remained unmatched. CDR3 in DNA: TGTGCCAGCAGCGCGGCCGCTAGCGGCTCCTACGAGCAGTACTTC. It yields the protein CASSAAASGSYEQYF.

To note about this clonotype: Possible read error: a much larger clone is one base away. CDR3 bases: TGCGCCAGCAGCTTGCATGGGTTACGGACAGATACGCAGTATTTT. Translating gives CASSLHGLRTDTQYF. The V and J genes are TRBV5-1 and TRBJ2-3; no clear D gene. V was cut by 1 base and J by 3 bases, with 12 bases left in between. The length of the CDR3 is 15 residues. Germline-derived CDR1 and CDR2 are SGHRS and YFSETQ.

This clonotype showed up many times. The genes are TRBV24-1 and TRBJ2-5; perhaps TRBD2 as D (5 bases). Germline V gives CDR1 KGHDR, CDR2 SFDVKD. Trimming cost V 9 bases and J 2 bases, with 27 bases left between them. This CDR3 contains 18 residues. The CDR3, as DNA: TGTGCCACCGCGGCCACCGGGATTGTGGCAGGCCCGCAAGAGACCCAGTACTTC. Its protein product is CATAATGIVAGPQETQYF.

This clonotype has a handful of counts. The CDR3 loop is CASSIDPNRGRVGETQYF. The CDR3 nucleotides are TGTGCCAGTAGTATTGACCCTAACAGGGGGCGAGTAGGGGAGACCCAGTACTTC. The J gene is TRBJ2-5, the V gene TRBV19, with 9 bases matching TRBD1. Germline CDR1 LNHDA, CDR2 SQIVND (reference sequence). The junction had 16 bases not matched to a gene; V was cut back by 3 bases and J by 5 bases. The CDR3 is made up of 18 amino acids.

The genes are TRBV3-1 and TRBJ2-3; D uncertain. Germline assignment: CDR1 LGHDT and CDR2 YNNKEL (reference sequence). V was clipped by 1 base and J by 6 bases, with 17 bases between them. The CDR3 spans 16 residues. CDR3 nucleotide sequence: TGTGCCAGCAGCCAAGTGTCCGGCAGTCCCAGGGATACGCAGTATTTT. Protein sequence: CASSQVSGSPRDTQYF.

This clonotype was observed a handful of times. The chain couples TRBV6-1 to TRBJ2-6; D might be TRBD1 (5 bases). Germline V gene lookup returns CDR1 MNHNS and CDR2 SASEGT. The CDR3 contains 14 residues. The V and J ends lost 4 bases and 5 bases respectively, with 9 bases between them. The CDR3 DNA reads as TGTGCCAGCAGTGCCCTGGACAGGGCCAACGTCCTGACTTTC. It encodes CASSALDRANVLTF.

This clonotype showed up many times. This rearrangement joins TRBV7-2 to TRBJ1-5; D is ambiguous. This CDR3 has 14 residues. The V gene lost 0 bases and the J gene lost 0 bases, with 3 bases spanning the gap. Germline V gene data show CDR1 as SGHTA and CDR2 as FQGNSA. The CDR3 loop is CASSLAYSNQPQHF. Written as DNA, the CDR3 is TGTGCCAGCAGCTTAGCCTATAGCAATCAGCCCCAGCATTTT. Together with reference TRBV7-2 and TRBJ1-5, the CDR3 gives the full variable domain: GAGVSQSPSNKVTEKGKDVELRCDPISGHTALYWYRQSLGQGLEFLIYFQGNSAPDKSGLPSDRFSAERTGGSVSTLTIQRTQQEDSAVYLCASSLAYSNQPQHFGDGTRLSIL.

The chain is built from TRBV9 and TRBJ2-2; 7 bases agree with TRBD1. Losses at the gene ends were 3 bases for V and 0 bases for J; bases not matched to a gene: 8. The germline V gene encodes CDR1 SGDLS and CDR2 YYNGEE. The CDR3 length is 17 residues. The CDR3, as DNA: TGTGCCAGCAGCGCCCAAGACAGGGCCGCGAACACCGGGGAGCTGTTTTTT. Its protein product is CASSAQDRAANTGELFF.

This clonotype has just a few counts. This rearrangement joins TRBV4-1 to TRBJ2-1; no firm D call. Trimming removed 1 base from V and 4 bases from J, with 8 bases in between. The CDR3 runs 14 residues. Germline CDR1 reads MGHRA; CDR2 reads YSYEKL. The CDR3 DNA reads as TGCGCCAGCAGCCAAGTTATAGGGTACAATGAGCAGTTCTTC. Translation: CASSQVIGYNEQFF.

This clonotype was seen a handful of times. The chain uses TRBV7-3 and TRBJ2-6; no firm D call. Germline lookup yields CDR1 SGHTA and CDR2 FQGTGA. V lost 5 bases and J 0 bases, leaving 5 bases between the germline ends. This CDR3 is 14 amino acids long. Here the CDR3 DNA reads TGTGCCAGCAGCCCTTTCTCTGGGGCCAACGTCCTGACTTTC. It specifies CASSPFSGANVLTF. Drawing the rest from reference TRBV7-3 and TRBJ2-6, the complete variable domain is GAGVSQTPSNKVTEKGKYVELRCDPISGHTALYWYRQSLGQGPEFLIYFQGTGAADDSGLPNDRFFAVRPEGSVSTLKIQRTERGDSAVYLCASSPFSGANVLTFGAGSRLTVL.

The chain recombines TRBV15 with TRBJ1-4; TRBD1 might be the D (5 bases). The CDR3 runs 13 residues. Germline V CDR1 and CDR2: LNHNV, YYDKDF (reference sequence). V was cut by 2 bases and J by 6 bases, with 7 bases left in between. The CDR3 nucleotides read TGTGCCACCAGCAGACAGGGTTATGAAAAACTGTTTTTT. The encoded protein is CATSRQGYEKLFF.

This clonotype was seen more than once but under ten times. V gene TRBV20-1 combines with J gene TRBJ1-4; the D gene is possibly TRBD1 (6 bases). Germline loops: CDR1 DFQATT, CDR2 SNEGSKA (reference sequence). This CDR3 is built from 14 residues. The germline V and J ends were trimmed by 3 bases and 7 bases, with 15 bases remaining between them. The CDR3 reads CSASGQLWPEKLFF. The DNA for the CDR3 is TGCAGTGCTAGTGGACAGCTGTGGCCTGAAAAACTGTTTTTT.

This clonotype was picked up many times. The CDR3 spells CASSVQGGNTEAFF. The CDR3 coding sequence is TGCGCCAGCAGCGTACAGGGAGGAAACACTGAAGCTTTCTTT. This chain uses TRBV5-1 with TRBJ1-1; D might be TRBD1 (6 bases). CDR3 length: 14 amino acids. Trimming removed 4 bases from V and 2 bases from J, with 12 bases in between. Per the germline V gene, CDR1 is SGHRS and CDR2 is YFSETQ.